This T cell receptor beta chain emerged from a study of CD8+ T cells in alopecia areata. Findings and caveats of the study: Alopecia totalis/universalis scalp especially showed more expanded CD8+ clones than normal scalp.

Germline V gives CDR1 SGHRS, CDR2 YFSETQ. This CDR3 has 14 amino acids. After removal of 4 bases from V and 4 bases from J, the junction contained 7 bases not matched to a gene. Reverse transcribed after extraction, RNA yielded cDNA as the sequencing template. The assay was immunoSEQ multiplex PCR, and TCRdb's table has in-frame clones only and misses some. The sample contains 150,000 or so clones, roughly 44% of which appear only once. Concerning this clone: Its antigen remains unknown.

Material: CD4+ T cells sorted from blood. The rearrangement uses TRBV5-1 and TRBJ1-1; 7 nucleotides align to TRBD1. The TCR originated in a human donor with alopecia areata. The CDR3 spells CASSIGGTATEAFF. The DNA of the CDR3 is TGCGCCAGCAGCATAGGGGGGACAGCCACTGAAGCTTTCTTT. Drawing the rest from reference TRBV5-1 and TRBJ1-1, the complete variable domain is KAGVTQTPRYLIKTRGQQVTLSCSPISGHRSVSWYQQTPGQGLQFLFEYFSETQRNKGNFPGRFSGRQFSNSRSEMNVSTLELGDSALYLCASSIGGTATEAFFGQGTRLTVV.